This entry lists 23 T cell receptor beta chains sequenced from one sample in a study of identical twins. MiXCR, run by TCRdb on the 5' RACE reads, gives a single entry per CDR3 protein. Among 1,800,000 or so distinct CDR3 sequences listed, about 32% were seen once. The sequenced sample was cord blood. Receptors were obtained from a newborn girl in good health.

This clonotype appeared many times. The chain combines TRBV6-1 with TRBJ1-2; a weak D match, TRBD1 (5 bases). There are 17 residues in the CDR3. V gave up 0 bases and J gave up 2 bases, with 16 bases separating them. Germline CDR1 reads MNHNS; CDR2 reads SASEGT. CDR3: CASSEAERGRNNYGYTF. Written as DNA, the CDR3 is TGTGCCAGCAGTGAAGCGGAAAGGGGACGGAACAACTATGGCTACACCTTC.

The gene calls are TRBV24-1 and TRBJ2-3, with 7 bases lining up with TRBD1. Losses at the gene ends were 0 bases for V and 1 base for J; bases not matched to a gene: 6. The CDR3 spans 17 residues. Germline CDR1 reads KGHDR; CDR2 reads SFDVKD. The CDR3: CATSDLCTGVGTDTQYF. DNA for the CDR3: TGTGCCACCAGTGATTTGTGTACAGGGGTGGGCACAGATACGCAGTATTTT.

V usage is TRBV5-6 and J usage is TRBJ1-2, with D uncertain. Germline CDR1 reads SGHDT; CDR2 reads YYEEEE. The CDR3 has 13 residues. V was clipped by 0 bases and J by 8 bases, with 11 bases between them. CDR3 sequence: CASSLAWAQGYTF. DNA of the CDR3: TGTGCCAGCAGCTTGGCTTGGGCCCAGGGCTACACCTTC.

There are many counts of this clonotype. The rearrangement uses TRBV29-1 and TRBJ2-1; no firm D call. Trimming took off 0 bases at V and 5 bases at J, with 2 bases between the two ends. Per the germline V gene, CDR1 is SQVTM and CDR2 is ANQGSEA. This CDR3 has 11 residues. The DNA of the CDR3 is TGCAGCGTTGAAGACAACAATGAGCAGTTCTTC. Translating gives CSVEDNNEQFF.

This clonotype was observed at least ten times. CDR3 nucleotide sequence: TGTGCCAGCAGCTTAGGGGGGATCTCCTACAATGAGCAGTTCTTC. Amino acids: CASSLGGISYNEQFF. V usage is TRBV7-2 and J usage is TRBJ2-1; D may correspond to TRBD1 or TRBD2 (5 bases each). The CDR3 covers 15 residues. Trimming removed 1 base from V and 0 bases from J, with 7 bases in between. The germline CDR1 and CDR2 sequences are SGHTA and FQGNSA.

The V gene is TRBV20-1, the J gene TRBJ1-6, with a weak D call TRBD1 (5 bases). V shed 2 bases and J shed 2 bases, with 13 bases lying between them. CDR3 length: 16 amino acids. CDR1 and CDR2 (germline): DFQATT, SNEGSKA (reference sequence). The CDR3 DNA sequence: TGCAGTGCTAGACCCCTTCAGGGCCCCTATAATTCACCCCTCCACTTT. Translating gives CSARPLQGPYNSPLHF.

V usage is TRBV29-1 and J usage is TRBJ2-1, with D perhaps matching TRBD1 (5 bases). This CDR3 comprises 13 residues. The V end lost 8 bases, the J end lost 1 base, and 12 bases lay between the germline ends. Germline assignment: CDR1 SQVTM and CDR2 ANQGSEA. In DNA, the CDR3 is TGCAGCTCATCGACAGAGTCCTACAATGAGCAGTTCTTC. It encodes CSSSTESYNEQFF.

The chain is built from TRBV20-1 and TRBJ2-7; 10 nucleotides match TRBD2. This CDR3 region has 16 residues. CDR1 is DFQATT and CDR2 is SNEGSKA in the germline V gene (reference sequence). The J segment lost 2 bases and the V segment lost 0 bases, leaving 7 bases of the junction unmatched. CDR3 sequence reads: CSARDVRAGGPYEQYF. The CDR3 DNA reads TGCAGTGCTAGAGATGTTCGAGCGGGAGGGCCCTACGAGCAGTACTTC.

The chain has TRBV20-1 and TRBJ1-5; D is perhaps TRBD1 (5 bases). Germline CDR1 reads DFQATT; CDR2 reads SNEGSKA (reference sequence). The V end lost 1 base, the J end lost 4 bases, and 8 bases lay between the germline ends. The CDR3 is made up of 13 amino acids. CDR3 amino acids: CSARAGRNQPQHF. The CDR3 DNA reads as TGCAGTGCTAGAGCGGGACGGAATCAGCCCCAGCATTTT.

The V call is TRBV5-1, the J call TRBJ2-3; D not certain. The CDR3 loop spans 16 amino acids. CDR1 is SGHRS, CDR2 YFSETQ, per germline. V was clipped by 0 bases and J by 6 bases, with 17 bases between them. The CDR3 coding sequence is TGCGCCAGCAGCTTGGCCCTTAATGAACTGTCCGATACGCAGTATTTT. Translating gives CASSLALNELSDTQYF.

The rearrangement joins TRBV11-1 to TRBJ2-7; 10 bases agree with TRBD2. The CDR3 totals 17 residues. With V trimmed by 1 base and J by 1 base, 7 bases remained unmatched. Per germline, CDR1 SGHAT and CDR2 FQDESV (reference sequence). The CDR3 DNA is TGTGCCAGCAGCTTAGATTCCAGACTAGCGGGTTCCTACGAGCAGTACTTC. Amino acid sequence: CASSLDSRLAGSYEQYF.

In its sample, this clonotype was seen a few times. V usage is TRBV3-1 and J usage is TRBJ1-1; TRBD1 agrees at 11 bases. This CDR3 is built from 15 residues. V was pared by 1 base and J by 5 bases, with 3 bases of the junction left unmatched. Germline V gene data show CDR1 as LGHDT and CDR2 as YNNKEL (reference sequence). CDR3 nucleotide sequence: TGTGCCAGCAGCCAAGCGGACAGGGGGCAAACTGAAGCTTTCTTT. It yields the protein CASSQADRGQTEAFF.

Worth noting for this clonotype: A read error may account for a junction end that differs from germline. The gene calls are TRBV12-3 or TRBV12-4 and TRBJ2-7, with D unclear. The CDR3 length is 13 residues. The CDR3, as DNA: TGTGCCAGCAGTATTCGGACGGCCTACGAGCGGTACTTC. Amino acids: CASSIRTAYERYF.

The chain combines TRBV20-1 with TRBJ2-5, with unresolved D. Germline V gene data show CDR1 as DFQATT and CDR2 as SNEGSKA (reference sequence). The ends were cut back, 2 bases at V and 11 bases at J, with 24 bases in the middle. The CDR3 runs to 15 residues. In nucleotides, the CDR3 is TGCAGTGCTAGAATGGAGACCACCAGCACAAATGAGCAGTACTTC. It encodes CSARMETTSTNEQYF.

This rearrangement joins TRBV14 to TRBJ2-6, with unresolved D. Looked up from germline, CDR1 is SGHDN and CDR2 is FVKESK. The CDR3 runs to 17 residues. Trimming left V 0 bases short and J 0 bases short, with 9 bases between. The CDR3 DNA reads TGTGCCAGCAGCCAAGAAGCCTCTTACTCTGGGGCCAACGTCCTGACTTTC. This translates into CASSQEASYSGANVLTF.

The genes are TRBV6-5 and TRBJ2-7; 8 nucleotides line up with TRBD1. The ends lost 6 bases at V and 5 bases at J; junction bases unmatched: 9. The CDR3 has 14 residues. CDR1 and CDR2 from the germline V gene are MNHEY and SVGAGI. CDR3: CASSTVTGVDEQYF. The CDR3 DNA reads TGTGCCAGCAGCACCGTGACAGGGGTCGACGAGCAGTACTTC.

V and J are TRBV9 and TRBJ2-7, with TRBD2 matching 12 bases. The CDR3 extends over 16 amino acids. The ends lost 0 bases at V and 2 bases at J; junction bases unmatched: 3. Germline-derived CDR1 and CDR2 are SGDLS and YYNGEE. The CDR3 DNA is TGTGCCAGCAGCGTAGGGACTAGCGGGGAAACCTACGAGCAGTACTTC. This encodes CASSVGTSGETYEQYF. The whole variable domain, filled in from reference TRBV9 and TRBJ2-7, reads DSGVTQTPKHLITATGQRVTLRCSPRSGDLSVYWYQQSLDQGLQFLIQYYNGEERAKGNILERFSAQQFPDLHSELNLSSLELGDSALYFCASSVGTSGETYEQYFGPGTRLTVT.

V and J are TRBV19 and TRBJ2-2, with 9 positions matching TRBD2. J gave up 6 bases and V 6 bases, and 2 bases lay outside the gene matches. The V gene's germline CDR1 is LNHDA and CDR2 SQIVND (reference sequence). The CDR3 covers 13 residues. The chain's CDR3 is CASSGTSPGELFF. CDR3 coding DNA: TGTGCCAGTAGCGGGACTAGCCCCGGGGAGCTGTTTTTT.

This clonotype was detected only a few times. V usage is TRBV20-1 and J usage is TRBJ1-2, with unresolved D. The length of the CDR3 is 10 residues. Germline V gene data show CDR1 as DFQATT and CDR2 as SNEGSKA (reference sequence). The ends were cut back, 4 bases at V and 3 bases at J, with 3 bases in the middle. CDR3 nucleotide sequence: TGCAGTGCTAACGACTATGGCTACACCTTC. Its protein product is CSANDYGYTF.

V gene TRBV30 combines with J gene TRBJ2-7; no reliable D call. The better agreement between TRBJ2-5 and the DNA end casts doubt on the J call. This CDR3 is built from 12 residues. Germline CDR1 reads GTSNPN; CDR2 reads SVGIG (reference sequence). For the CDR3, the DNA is TGTGCCTGGAACGCCGGGCTTGTGACCCAGTACTTC. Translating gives CAWNAGLVTQYF.

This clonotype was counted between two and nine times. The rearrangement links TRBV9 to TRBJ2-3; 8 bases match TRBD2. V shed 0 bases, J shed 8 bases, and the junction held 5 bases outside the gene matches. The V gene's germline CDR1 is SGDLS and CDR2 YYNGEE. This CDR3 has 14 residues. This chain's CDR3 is CASSVAGGIRTQYF. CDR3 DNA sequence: TGTGCCAGCAGCGTAGCGGGGGGGATTCGTACGCAGTATTTT.

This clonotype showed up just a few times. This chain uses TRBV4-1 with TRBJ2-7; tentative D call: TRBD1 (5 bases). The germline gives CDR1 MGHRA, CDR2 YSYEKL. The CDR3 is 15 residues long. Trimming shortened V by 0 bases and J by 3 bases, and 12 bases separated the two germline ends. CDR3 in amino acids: CASSQERGSYYEQYF. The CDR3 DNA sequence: TGCGCCAGCAGCCAAGAAAGGGGTTCCTACTACGAGCAGTACTTC.

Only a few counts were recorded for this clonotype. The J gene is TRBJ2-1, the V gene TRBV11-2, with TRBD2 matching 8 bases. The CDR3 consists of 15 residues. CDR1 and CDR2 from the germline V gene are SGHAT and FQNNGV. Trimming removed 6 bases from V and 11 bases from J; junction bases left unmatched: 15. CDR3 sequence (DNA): TGTGCCAGCAGTCAACCCGGGGGGGCGCGGTTGAAGCAGTTCTTC. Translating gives CASSQPGGARLKQFF.